This TCR beta chain was profiled in a study of T cell responses to AZD1222 COVID-19 vaccine (dated by TCRdb to the early 2020s). Some background on the complete study: TCR sequencing was performed for 230 to 250 trial participants, of whom about 200 were given two doses of AZD1222 and roughly 25 were given two doses of MenACWY control vaccine. Trial participants were enrolled by age into subgroups of 18-55, 56-69 and 70-plus years, and around 140, 26 and 57 TCR-sequenced participants, respectively, were included in these subgroups. Summary of the overall study and its limitations: Only five to seven AZD1222 recipients were SARS-CoV-2 seropositive at baseline, limiting conclusions about previously exposed vaccinees. Epitopes outside the regions mutated in the B.1.351 and B.1.1.7 variants were reportedly recognized by nearly half of the unique spike-specific TCRs. No day 14 peak-response samples were available, so repertoires were characterized only after the peak T cell response. Spike-specific TCR breadth and depth rose significantly after two AZD1222 doses compared with day 0 and with MenACWY recipients. Vaccine-associated CD4 TCRs spanned the whole spike protein, with dominant responses in regions 160-218 and 743-854. Participants were mostly white British, with more females than males. The authors suggested clonal diversity may have been underestimated. In the small 56-69-year group, the increase in depth fell short of significance, most likely because of low power.

The CDR3 covers 14 residues, taking in both the cysteine and the phenylalanine. Of all the DNA, just the CDR3 is kept, 42 bases in frame from base 1. V is clipped by 4 bases and J by 1 base, and the sequence between their germline boundaries is 11 bases long. Per the germline V gene, SGHDT is the CDR1 and YYEEEE is the CDR2. In the case of this clone: What antigen it recognizes has not been identified. No per-base quality is available; no much larger clone lies one base away.

Read against the paper, the sample's time point label means: about 28 days (+/-7) after the second vaccine dose. AZD1222 recipients whose second dose came at about 4 weeks and those whose second dose came at about 12 weeks were combined into one group, since spike-specific TCR depth and breadth did not differ between the two schedules. Vaccinee samples came from UK trials COV001 and COV002, including a single-blind randomized controlled phase 2/3 trial of AZD1222 (ChAdOx1 nCoV-19) in healthy adults. Trial participant PBMC samples were collected at day 0 and day 28 after the second dose for TCRbeta chain sequencing. The CDR3 regions of human TCRbeta chains were subjected to immunosequencing. In the original analysis: Repertoire TCRs were checked for matches against a reference library of SARS-CoV-2-specific TCRs that had been generated using the MIRA antigen-specificity platform. Breadth meant the fraction of unique TCRs that were SARS-CoV-2-associated, whereas depth meant the fraction of total T cells that were SARS-CoV-2-associated. Each spike-specific TCR was assigned to its reactive spike region and to a CD4 or CD8 class using the MIRA data. Log10-transformed breadth and depth values were compared by one-way ANOVA with Sidak's multiple comparisons tests. TCRdb carries this immuneACCESS record with in-frame sequences only. Its versions omit some clonotypes, under half of them owing to an unresolved V gene in the studies checked, with the rest unexplained. From that table come the V and J calls and clone size; the DNA was used to work out D and trimming. Here the sample has some 86,000 clones; 90% occur a single time. The ten largest clones take up 5.4% of the sample.

The sequenced sample was peripheral blood, obtained 28 days after the second AZD1222 dose. This receptor was obtained from an adult who received the AZD1222 COVID-19 vaccine. The V gene is TRBV5-6 and the J gene is TRBJ1-1; the D gene assignment is ambiguous. The DNA reads TGTGCCAGCAGCCCCGGGAGGCGGAACACTGAAGCTTTCTTT. The resulting protein is CASSPGRRNTEAFF.